The sequence of this T cell receptor (beta chain) was determined in a study of blood T cell repertoires in COVID-19. Study as a whole: COVID-19 samples collected from the United States, Italy and Spain covered acute and convalescent phases. Sources were T cells, B-cell-depleted T cells, or PBMCs; the material itself was cDNA or gDNA.

Trimming left V 0 bases short and J 1 base short, with 12 bases between. Germline CDR1 and CDR2: SNHLY and FYNNEI. The CDR3 sequence is 16 residues long. The table lists this clone with a count of one. Per the original data handling: Reference gene primer amplification gave estimated nucleated cell counts. Data came from immunoSEQ multiplex PCR; TCRdb stores just in-frame clones and leaves some out. That table is the source of V, J and clone size, and D and trimming were worked out from the DNA. The data hold about 140,000 clones, with 77% observed a single time. The TCR was taken from a woman aged 50 to 60 with active or convalescent COVID-19. The chain is built from TRBV2 and TRBJ1-1, with D perhaps matching TRBD1 (6 bases). The sequenced sample was peripheral blood. For the CDR3, the DNA is TGTGCCAGCAGTGAAGCCTCCGGCAGGGGGAACACTGAAGCTTTCTTT. As protein: CASSEASGRGNTEAFF.